Listed below are T cell receptor beta chains from one sample, sequenced in a study of monozygotic twins with inflammatory bowel disease. TCRdb reprocessed the 5' RACE reads and keeps a single row for each CDR3 protein, giving no DNA. In total, the table holds around 100,000 distinct CDR3 sequences. Input material: blood. These receptors were collected from a human donor with ulcerative colitis or Crohn's disease, or a healthy co-twin of an affected twin (not recorded which). Each CDR3 is given with its conserved first and last residue. Each record gives: J gene, V gene, CDR3 protein.

>TRBJ2-1|TRBV7-8
CASSLHGGVNEQFF
>TRBJ2-7|TRBV4-3
CASSQDSGVEQYF
>TRBJ1-6|TRBV20-1
CSATRALGAGISPLHF
>TRBJ2-3|TRBV18
CASSPNRGSTDTQYF
>TRBJ1-1|TRBV27
CASSLLGGRTEAFF
>TRBJ2-3|TRBV7-8
CASSFYRDTDTQYF
>TRBJ2-5|TRBV20-1
CSAQLLYQGAGRKTQYF
>TRBJ1-5|TRBV10-2
CASSEGGGGDNQPQHF
>TRBJ2-3|TRBV20-1
CSAYSSTGTDTQYF
>TRBJ2-6|TRBV5-6
CASSLGPGLFSGANVLTF
>TRBJ1-2|TRBV18
CASSPGNNYGYTF
>TRBJ2-5|TRBV5-1
CASSQRGPGQETQYF
>TRBJ2-3|TRBV20-1
CSADRDRGSSDTQYF
>TRBJ2-7|TRBV4-3
CASSQEALGFSSYEQYF
>TRBJ2-1|TRBV14
CASSPSTGTSNEQFF
>TRBJ1-2|TRBV14
CASRKTGQVNYGYTF
>TRBJ1-1|TRBV7-9
CASVGHLNTEAFF
>TRBJ2-2|TRBV7-2
CASSKNKNTGELFF
>TRBJ2-4|TRBV7-2
CASSLVQEAKNIQYF
>TRBJ2-7|TRBV30
CAWSPGLRGFYEQYF
>TRBJ2-7|TRBV5-6
CASLERGYEQYF
>TRBJ2-3|TRBV4-3
CASSQDVPSGTADTQYF
>TRBJ2-7|TRBV6-1
CASSPDGSSYEQYF
>TRBJ2-6|TRBV6-2/TRBV6-3
CASSLGGTGASVLTF
>TRBJ2-2|TRBV7-2
CASSDRDFSGELFF
>TRBJ2-7|TRBV7-9
CASGFGWGAEQYF
>TRBJ2-2|TRBV20-1
CSARDTGTSVRAGELFF
>TRBJ2-6|TRBV7-2
CARGQAYSSGANVLTF
>TRBJ1-5|TRBV7-2
CASSLGTGGNQPQHF
>TRBJ2-1|TRBV10-3
CAISPNLNEQFF
>TRBJ1-1|TRBV2
CASSETGANTKAFF
>TRBJ2-6|TRBV25-1
CASSESGSSGANVLTF
>TRBJ1-1|TRBV20-1
CSAFRTGGLRNTEAFF
>TRBJ2-7|TRBV7-2
CASSLGDRGREQYF
>TRBJ2-5|TRBV7-2
CASSSPGAAGETQYF
>TRBJ2-7|TRBV5-1
CASSSSGTWGANEQYF
>TRBJ2-1|TRBV12-3/TRBV12-4
CASNLRRGLGEQFF
>TRBJ2-1|TRBV19
CASRTTSGRAYNEQFF
>TRBJ2-1|TRBV19
CASSIDWTSGGAKNEQFF
>TRBJ1-6|TRBV4-3
CASSQVTGGTGDSPLHF